This T cell receptor beta chain came from a study of OX40 agonist ivuxolimab in advanced cancers. Study results and limitations: Also present in some nonresponders was a low level of normalized T-cell clonal expansion.

Clones were read by immunoSEQ multiplex PCR, and TCRdb kept only the in-frame ones, dropping some. The sample has 65,000 to 90,000 clones; about 85% are singletons. Blood got drawn at baseline, again on cycle 4 day 1, and then on cycle 7 day 1. A remark on this clone: Its target is unknown.

The TCR comes from an adult with an advanced solid tumor such as melanoma, head and neck, liver or kidney cancer. Here the sequenced sample was CD4+ or CD8+ T cells sorted from blood, taken in a trial of the OX40 agonist ivuxolimab.

CDR3 in DNA: TGTGCCAGCAGCTCACTTAGGGCACGCGAGCAGTACTTC. This sequence encodes CASSSLRAREQYF. This rearrangement joins TRBV5-8 to TRBJ2-7; unclear D gene. The length of the CDR3 is 13 residues. CDR1 SGHTS and CDR2 YDEGEE come from the germline V gene. Trimming removed 3 bases from V and 6 bases from J, with 13 bases in between.